This T cell receptor beta chain came from a study of blood T cell repertoires in COVID-19. Some clones are missing from TCRdb's copy, which holds only in-frame ones; the method was immunoSEQ multiplex PCR. Of over 150,000 clones in the sample, roughly 89% were seen once. This CDR3 spans 11 amino acids. Germline V lookup: CDR1 MDHEN, CDR2 SYDVKM. Trimming took 7 bases from V and 10 from J, leaving 14 bases between them. Source material: peripheral blood. This receptor was taken from a woman in her seventies with COVID-19, enrolled during active disease. This rearrangement joins TRBV28 to TRBJ2-7; D perhaps matches TRBD1 (7 bases). The CDR3 loop is CASIGQDYQYF. The CDR3 DNA is TGTGCCAGCATAGGACAGGACTACCAGTACTTC.